Listed below are T cell receptor beta chains from one sample, sequenced in a study of cytomegalovirus exposure and HLA in healthy donors. Sequencing used immunoSEQ multiplex PCR; TCRdb keeps in-frame clones, though not all of them. The sample has 150,000 to 200,000 clones; 80% to 90% are singletons. Sequenced sample: PBMCs. The receptors derive from a man aged 18-30 years in good health and CMV-seropositive. Both conserved end residues are part of each CDR3. A D gene is named only where the DNA matches it firmly. Where a row states a size, it is once, few, many or the class of an expanded clone; other rows omit it.

NA	TRBV5-1	TRBJ2-2	NA	TGCGCCAGCAGCTTGTATGGGGGAGGAACCGGGGAGCTGTTTTTT	CASSLYGGGTGELFF
NA	TRBV29-1	TRBJ1-1	NA	TGCAGCGTGGAAAGCGAGGGAGTAGGGGGAAACACTGAAGCTTTCTTT	CSVESEGVGGNTEAFF
NA	TRBV14	TRBJ2-1	TRBD2	TGTGCCAGCAGTTCGTCGACTAGCGGGGGGGAGGGGTTCTTC	CASSSSTSGGEGFF
NA	TRBV19	TRBJ2-7	NA	TGTGCCAGTAGTATCGATTCCAGGGGACTACGGGAGCAGTACTTC	CASSIDSRGLREQYF
NA	TRBV9	TRBJ2-5	TRBD2	TGTGCCAGCAGCCCCACTAGCGGGGGTACTAGGCGCCAGTACTTC	CASSPTSGGTRRQYF
few	TRBV10-2	TRBJ1-2	TRBD1	TGCGCCAGCAGTGATGGGACAGGGGAAATCCAGGGCACCTTC	CASSDGTGEIQGTF
NA	TRBV30	TRBJ1-1	TRBD1	TGTGCCTGGGCTGGACAGGGGTACACTGAAGCTTTCTTT	CAWAGQGYTEAFF
NA	TRBV20-1	TRBJ2-5	NA	TGCAGTGCGGGGCACCAAGAGACCCAGTACTTC	CSAGHQETQYF
NA	TRBV5-1	TRBJ2-5	NA	TGCGCCAGCAGCTTCCAGGTTCAAGAGACCCAGTACTTC	CASSFQVQETQYF
NA	TRBV11-2	TRBJ1-5	NA	TGTGCCAGCAGCTATTATCCAGGTCAGCCCCAGCATTTT	CASSYYPGQPQHF
NA	TRBV5-1	TRBJ2-2	NA	TGCGCCAGCAGCTTTACAGGGTACACCGGGGAGCTGTTTTTT	CASSFTGYTGELFF
NA	TRBV5-1	TRBJ2-2	NA	TGCGCCAGCAGCTTAAGATCAGGGGACACCGGGGAGCTGTTTTTT	CASSLRSGDTGELFF
NA	TRBV5-1	TRBJ2-1	TRBD2	TGCGCCAGCAGCTTGGGGGTAGCGGGGGACTCCTACAATGAGCAGTTCTTC	CASSLGVAGDSYNEQFF
NA	TRBV5-1	TRBJ1-1	NA	TGCGCCAGCAGCTCGGGTGGACCCAGGGTAAACACTGAAGCTTTCTTT	CASSSGGPRVNTEAFF
NA	TRBV6-5	TRBJ2-7	TRBD2	TGTGCCAGCAGTTTAGGAGCTAGCGGGGGAAACGAGCAGTACTTC	CASSLGASGGNEQYF
once	TRBV30	TRBJ1-6	NA	TGTGCCTGGAGTGTTCAGGGGAATTCACCCCTCCACTTT	CAWSVQGNSPLHF
NA	TRBV14	TRBJ2-1	NA	TGTGCCAGCAGCCAGGGGAGGAGGGGGGGCCCCAATGAGCAGTTCTTC	CASSQGRRGGPNEQFF
NA	TRBV5-6	TRBJ1-2	NA	TGTGCCAGCAGCTGGGGACGGGGGGACATGAACTATGGCTACACCTTC	CASSWGRGDMNYGYTF
once	TRBV7-8	TRBJ2-2	TRBD2	TGTGCCAGCAGCGTCACTAGCGGGGGGGTGCGAACCGGGGAGCTGTTTTTT	CASSVTSGGVRTGELFF
few	TRBV2	TRBJ2-7	NA	TGTGCCAGCAGAGCTTACGAGCAGTACTTC	CASRAYEQYF
NA	TRBV2	TRBJ1-6	NA	TGTGCCAGCAGTGAAGCTGGTCCCAGCGGCAATTCACCCCTCCACTTT	CASSEAGPSGNSPLHF
NA	TRBV7-2	TRBJ2-7	NA	TGTGCCAGCAGCTTAATCCCGGACACCGCCGCCTACGAGCAGTACTTC	CASSLIPDTAAYEQYF
NA	TRBV18	TRBJ2-7	NA	TGTGCCAGCTCACCGAGCAGGGTGGGATACGAGCAGTACTTC	CASSPSRVGYEQYF
NA	TRBV4-3	TRBJ2-1	NA	TGCGCCAGCAGCCAAGATTACACAATCGGGGAGCAGTTCTTC	CASSQDYTIGEQFF
once	TRBV27	TRBJ2-2	TRBD2	TGTGCCAGCAGTTATTGGGCGGGGGGGTCGAACACCGGGGAGCTGTTTTTT	CASSYWAGGSNTGELFF
few	TRBV5-8	TRBJ1-2	NA	TGTGCCAGCAGCTTGCCCGATACCTACAGGGAGTCAAACTATGGCTACACCTTC	CASSLPDTYRESNYGYTF
NA	TRBV19	TRBJ1-4	TRBD1	TGTGCCAGTAGTCGCCTCCCACAGGGGGCGGACGAAAAACTGTTTTTT	CASSRLPQGADEKLFF